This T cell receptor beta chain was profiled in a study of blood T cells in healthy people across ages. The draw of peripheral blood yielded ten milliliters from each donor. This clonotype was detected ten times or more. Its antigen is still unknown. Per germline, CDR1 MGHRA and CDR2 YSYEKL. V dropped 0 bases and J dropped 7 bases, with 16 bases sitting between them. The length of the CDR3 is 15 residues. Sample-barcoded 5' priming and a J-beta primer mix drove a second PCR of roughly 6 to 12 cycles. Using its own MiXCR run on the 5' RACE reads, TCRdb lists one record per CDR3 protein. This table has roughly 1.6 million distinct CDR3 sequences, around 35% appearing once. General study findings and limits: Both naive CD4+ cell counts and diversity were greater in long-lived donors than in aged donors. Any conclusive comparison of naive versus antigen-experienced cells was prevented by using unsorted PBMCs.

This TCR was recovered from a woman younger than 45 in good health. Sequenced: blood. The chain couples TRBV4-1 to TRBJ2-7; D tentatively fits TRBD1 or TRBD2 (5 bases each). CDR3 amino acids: CASSQDPEGFGEQYF. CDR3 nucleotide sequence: TGCGCCAGCAGCCAAGACCCCGAGGGGTTCGGGGAGCAGTACTTC.